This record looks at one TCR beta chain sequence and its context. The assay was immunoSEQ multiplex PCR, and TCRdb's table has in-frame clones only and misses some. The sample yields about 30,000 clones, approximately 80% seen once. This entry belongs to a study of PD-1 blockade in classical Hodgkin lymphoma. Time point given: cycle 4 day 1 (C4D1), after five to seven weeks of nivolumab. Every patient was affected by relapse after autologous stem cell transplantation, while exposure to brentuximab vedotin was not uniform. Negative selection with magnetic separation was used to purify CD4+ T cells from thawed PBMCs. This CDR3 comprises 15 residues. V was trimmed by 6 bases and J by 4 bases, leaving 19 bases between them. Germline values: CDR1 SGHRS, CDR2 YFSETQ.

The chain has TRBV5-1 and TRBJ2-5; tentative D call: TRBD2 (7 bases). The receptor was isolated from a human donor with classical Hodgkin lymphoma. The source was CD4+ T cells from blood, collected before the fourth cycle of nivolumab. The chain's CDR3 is CASTLPGGVVETQYF. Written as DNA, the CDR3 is TGCGCCAGCACCCTTCCGGGGGGCGTGGTAGAGACCCAGTACTTC.